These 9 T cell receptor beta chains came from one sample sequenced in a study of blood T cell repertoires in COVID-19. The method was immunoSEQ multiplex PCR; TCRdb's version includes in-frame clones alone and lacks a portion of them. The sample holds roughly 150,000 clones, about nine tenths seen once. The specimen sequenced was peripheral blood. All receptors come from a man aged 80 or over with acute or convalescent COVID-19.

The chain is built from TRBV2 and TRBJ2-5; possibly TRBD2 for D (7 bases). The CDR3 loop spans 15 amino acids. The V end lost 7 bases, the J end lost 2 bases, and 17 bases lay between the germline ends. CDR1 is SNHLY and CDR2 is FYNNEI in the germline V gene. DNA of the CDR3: TGTGCCAGCACCCCAATGGGAGGGGGGCAAGAGACCCAGTACTTC. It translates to CASTPMGGGQETQYF.

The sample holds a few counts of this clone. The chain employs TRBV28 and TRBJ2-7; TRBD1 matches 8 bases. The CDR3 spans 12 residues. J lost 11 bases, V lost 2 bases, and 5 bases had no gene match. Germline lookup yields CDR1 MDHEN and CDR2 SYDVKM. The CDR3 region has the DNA TGTGCCAGCAGTTTAGTCTGGGGACAGGAGTACTTC. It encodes CASSLVWGQEYF.

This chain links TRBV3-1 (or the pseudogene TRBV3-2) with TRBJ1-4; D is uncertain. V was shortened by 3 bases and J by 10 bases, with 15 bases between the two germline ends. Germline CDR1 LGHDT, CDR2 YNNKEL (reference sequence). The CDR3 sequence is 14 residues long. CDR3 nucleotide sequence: TGTGCCAGCAGCCAGGGAGGCCTAAGTGGAAAACTGTTTTTT. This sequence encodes CASSQGGLSGKLFF.

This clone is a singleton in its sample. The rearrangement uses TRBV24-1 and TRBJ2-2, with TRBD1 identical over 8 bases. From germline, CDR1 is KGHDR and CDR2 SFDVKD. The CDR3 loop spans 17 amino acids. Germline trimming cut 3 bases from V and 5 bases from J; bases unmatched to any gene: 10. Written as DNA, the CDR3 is TGTGCCACCAGTGATGCACAGGGGGTCGCTTGGACCGGGGAGCTGTTTTTT. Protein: CATSDAQGVAWTGELFF.

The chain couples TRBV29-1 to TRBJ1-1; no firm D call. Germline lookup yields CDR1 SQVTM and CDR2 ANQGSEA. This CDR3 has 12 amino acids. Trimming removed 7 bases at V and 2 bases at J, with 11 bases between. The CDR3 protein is CSASRGNTEAFF. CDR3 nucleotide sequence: TGCAGCGCTAGCCGGGGAAACACTGAAGCTTTCTTT.

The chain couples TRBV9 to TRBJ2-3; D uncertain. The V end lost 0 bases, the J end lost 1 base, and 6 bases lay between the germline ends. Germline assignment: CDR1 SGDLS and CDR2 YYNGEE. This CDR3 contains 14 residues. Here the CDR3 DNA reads TGTGCCAGCAGCGTAGCTCCTGGCACAGATACGCAGTATTTT. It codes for CASSVAPGTDTQYF.

CDR3 DNA: TGTGCCAGCTCAGCCGGGACAGCAAATCAGCCCCAGCATTTT. Translated, it gives CASSAGTANQPQHF. This rearrangement joins TRBV18 to TRBJ1-5, with 7 bases lining up with TRBD1. Germline lookup yields CDR1 KGHSH and CDR2 LQKENI. The CDR3 covers 14 residues. With V trimmed by 5 bases and J by 4 bases, 5 bases remained unmatched.

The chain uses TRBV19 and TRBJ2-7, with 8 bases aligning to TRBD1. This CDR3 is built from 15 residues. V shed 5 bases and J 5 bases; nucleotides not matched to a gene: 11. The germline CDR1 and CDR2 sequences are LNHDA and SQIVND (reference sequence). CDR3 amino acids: CASSLTWTGRHEQYF. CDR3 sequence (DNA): TGTGCCAGTAGTTTGACGTGGACAGGGCGGCACGAGCAGTACTTC.

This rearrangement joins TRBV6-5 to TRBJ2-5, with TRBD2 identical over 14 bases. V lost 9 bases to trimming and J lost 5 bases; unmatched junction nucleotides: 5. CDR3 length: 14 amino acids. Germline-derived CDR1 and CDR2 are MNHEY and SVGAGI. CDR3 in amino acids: CASTRTSGGETQYF. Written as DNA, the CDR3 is TGTGCCAGTACCAGGACTAGCGGGGGGGAGACCCAGTACTTC.